The clone carrying this TCR beta chain was counted only a few times. Through a sample-barcoded 5' primer and a J-beta primer mix, a second PCR was run for roughly 7 to 12 cycles. TCRdb re-called the 5' RACE reads with MiXCR, one entry per CDR3 protein. Among about 540,000 distinct CDR3 sequences, about 24% were seen once, and the ten largest hold roughly 9%. CDR3 length: 16 amino acids. The junction had 6 bases not matched to a gene; V was cut back by 1 base and J by 2 bases. The data were taken from a study of blood T cells in healthy people across ages. The sample was also reused in another study, on T cells of mothers and their children.

The gene calls are TRBV12-3 or TRBV12-4 and TRBJ2-7, with 9 bases that match TRBD1. The sequence was obtained from a boy aged 5-17 years in good health. The specimen was blood. The CDR3 DNA sequence: TGTGCCAGCAGTTTAGTTGGGCGGACAGGGGCCTACGAGCAGTACTTC. Translating it yields CASSLVGRTGAYEQYF.